This is a list of T cell receptor beta chains from one sample in a study of vaccination and CD4 T cells after COVID-19. No antigens are known for them. TCRdb re-analysed the PCR reads in MiXCR, keeping a single row per CDR3 protein. The sample shows 9,000 to 15,000 distinct CDR3 sequences, around 50% of them seen only once. The source material was CD4+ T cells from blood, cultured in vitro. The receptors here all came from a human donor who had recovered from COVID-19. The CDR3 runs from the conserved cysteine through the conserved F or W. Each record gives: V gene, J gene, D gene, clone size, CDR3 protein, CDR3 DNA. D genes are given only for firm matches. Clone size is shown for a subset of rows, as once, few, many or a class of expanded clone.

V gene: TRBV21-1
J gene: TRBJ2-7
D gene: NA
clone size: NA
CDR3 protein: CASIGQGLIYEQYF
CDR3 DNA: TGTGCCAGCATCGGACAGGGTTTAATATACGAGCAGTACTTC

V gene: TRBV20-1
J gene: TRBJ1-5
D gene: NA
clone size: few
CDR3 protein: CSARDATSQGPQHF
CDR3 DNA: TGCAGTGCTAGAGATGCAACGTCCCAAGGGCCCCAGCATTTT

V gene: TRBV25-1
J gene: TRBJ2-5
D gene: NA
clone size: NA
CDR3 protein: CASSDFSRGETQYF
CDR3 DNA: TGTGCCAGCAGTGATTTCTCCAGGGGAGAGACCCAGTACTTC

V gene: TRBV6-1
J gene: TRBJ1-1
D gene: NA
clone size: NA
CDR3 protein: CASSPRDGGGTEAFF
CDR3 DNA: TGTGCCAGCAGTCCCCGGGACGGGGGGGGCACTGAAGCTTTCTTT

V gene: TRBV20-1
J gene: TRBJ2-5
D gene: NA
clone size: NA
CDR3 protein: CSARLETQYF
CDR3 DNA: TGCAGTGCTAGACTAGAGACCCAGTACTTC

V gene: TRBV12-3/TRBV12-4
J gene: TRBJ2-1
D gene: NA
clone size: once
CDR3 protein: CASSWGSEQFF
CDR3 DNA: TGTGCCAGCAGTTGGGGTTCTGAGCAGTTCTTC

V gene: TRBV11-1
J gene: TRBJ1-5
D gene: NA
clone size: NA
CDR3 protein: CASSLTENGPQHF
CDR3 DNA: TGTGCCAGCAGCTTAACGGAAAATGGGCCCCAGCATTTT

V gene: TRBV4-2
J gene: TRBJ1-2
D gene: NA
clone size: NA
CDR3 protein: CASSPRQATNYGYTF
CDR3 DNA: TGTGCCAGCAGCCCCCGACAGGCCACTAACTATGGCTACACCTTC

V gene: TRBV20-1
J gene: TRBJ1-4
D gene: NA
clone size: few
CDR3 protein: CSATYSPGTNEKLFF
CDR3 DNA: TGCAGTGCTACCTATAGCCCGGGAACTAATGAAAAACTGTTTTTT

V gene: TRBV28
J gene: TRBJ2-5
D gene: TRBD2
clone size: few
CDR3 protein: CASSLLGTRVSETQYF
CDR3 DNA: TGTGCCAGCAGTTTATTAGGGACTAGAGTTTCGGAGACCCAGTACTTC

V gene: TRBV20-1
J gene: TRBJ2-7
D gene: NA
clone size: NA
CDR3 protein: CSARTYISYEQYF
CDR3 DNA: TGCAGTGCTCGGACTTATATTTCCTACGAGCAGTACTTC

V gene: TRBV6-5
J gene: TRBJ2-7
D gene: TRBD2
clone size: NA
CDR3 protein: CASSYSPSGRGREQYF
CDR3 DNA: TGTGCCAGCAGTTACTCTCCTAGCGGGAGAGGTAGGGAGCAGTACTTC

V gene: TRBV10-3
J gene: TRBJ2-7
D gene: NA
clone size: NA
CDR3 protein: CAISDTTGFYEQYF
CDR3 DNA: TGTGCCATCAGTGATACCACAGGGTTCTACGAGCAGTACTTC

V gene: TRBV30
J gene: TRBJ1-2
D gene: NA
clone size: NA
CDR3 protein: CAWNRAVKNYGYTF
CDR3 DNA: TGTGCCTGGAACAGAGCCGTAAAGAACTATGGCTACACCTTC

V gene: TRBV20-1
J gene: TRBJ2-3
D gene: TRBD1
clone size: NA
CDR3 protein: CSASTGQGSTDTQYF
CDR3 DNA: TGCAGTGCAAGCACTGGACAGGGGAGCACAGATACGCAGTATTTT

V gene: TRBV10-1
J gene: TRBJ1-1
D gene: NA
clone size: NA
CDR3 protein: CASTSGRRPKAFF
CDR3 DNA: TGCGCCAGCACGTCCGGACGGAGACCAAAAGCTTTCTTT

V gene: TRBV20-1
J gene: TRBJ2-3
D gene: NA
clone size: few
CDR3 protein: CSAMRQEEGTQYF
CDR3 DNA: TGCAGTGCTATGCGGCAAGAAGAGGGTACGCAGTATTTT

V gene: TRBV7-2
J gene: TRBJ2-1
D gene: TRBD2
clone size: NA
CDR3 protein: CASSPGLADYNEQFF
CDR3 DNA: TGTGCCAGCAGCCCAGGACTAGCGGACTACAATGAGCAGTTCTTC

V gene: TRBV9
J gene: TRBJ2-6
D gene: NA
clone size: NA
CDR3 protein: CASSVVMEPFSGANVLTF
CDR3 DNA: TGTGCCAGCAGCGTAGTAATGGAACCATTCTCTGGGGCCAACGTCCTGACTTTC

V gene: TRBV6-1
J gene: TRBJ2-5
D gene: TRBD2
clone size: once
CDR3 protein: CASSGAWWGGPQETQYF
CDR3 DNA: TGTGCCAGCAGTGGCGCCTGGTGGGGGGGACCCCAAGAGACCCAGTACTTC

V gene: TRBV28
J gene: TRBJ2-7
D gene: TRBD2
clone size: NA
CDR3 protein: CASKLSGSSEQYF
CDR3 DNA: TGTGCCAGCAAACTTAGCGGGAGCTCCGAGCAGTACTTC

V gene: TRBV10-1
J gene: TRBJ2-1
D gene: TRBD2
clone size: once
CDR3 protein: CASSESGLAVSYNEQFF
CDR3 DNA: TGCGCCAGCAGTGAGTCGGGACTAGCAGTTTCCTACAATGAGCAGTTCTTC

V gene: TRBV6-1
J gene: TRBJ2-5
D gene: TRBD2
clone size: few
CDR3 protein: CASSISGLAGSGGGETQYF
CDR3 DNA: TGTGCCAGCAGTATCTCGGGACTAGCGGGATCGGGGGGCGGAGAGACCCAGTACTTC

V gene: TRBV7-2
J gene: TRBJ2-7
D gene: NA
clone size: NA
CDR3 protein: CASSTNGLGLGYEQYF
CDR3 DNA: TGTGCCAGCAGCACCAACGGGTTGGGTCTTGGCTACGAGCAGTACTTC

V gene: TRBV12-3/TRBV12-4
J gene: TRBJ1-5
D gene: NA
clone size: few
CDR3 protein: CASSFYRGGVSNQPQHF
CDR3 DNA: TGTGCCAGCAGTTTTTATCGGGGGGGGGTATCTAATCAGCCCCAGCATTTT

V gene: TRBV7-8
J gene: TRBJ1-5
D gene: NA
clone size: NA
CDR3 protein: CASSLQAPQGQPQHF
CDR3 DNA: TGTGCCAGCAGCTTGCAGGCCCCGCAGGGACAGCCCCAGCATTTT

V gene: TRBV6-1
J gene: TRBJ2-2
D gene: TRBD2
clone size: NA
CDR3 protein: CAGGTSANTGELFF
CDR3 DNA: TGTGCCGGGGGGACTAGCGCGAACACCGGGGAGCTGTTTTTT

V gene: TRBV10-2
J gene: TRBJ1-2
D gene: NA
clone size: NA
CDR3 protein: CASSEQGYGYTF
CDR3 DNA: TGCGCCAGCAGTGAGCAGGGTTATGGCTACACCTTC

V gene: TRBV9
J gene: TRBJ1-6
D gene: NA
clone size: NA
CDR3 protein: CASSVLNSPLHF
CDR3 DNA: TGTGCCAGCAGCGTCCTCAATTCACCCCTCCACTTT

V gene: TRBV6-2/TRBV6-3
J gene: TRBJ2-2
D gene: NA
clone size: NA
CDR3 protein: CASSYGKTETGELFF
CDR3 DNA: TGTGCCAGCAGTTATGGGAAGACTGAAACCGGGGAGCTGTTTTTT

V gene: TRBV4-1
J gene: TRBJ2-5
D gene: NA
clone size: NA
CDR3 protein: CASSKDPLDETQYF
CDR3 DNA: TGCGCCAGCAGCAAAGACCCCCTAGATGAGACCCAGTACTTC

V gene: TRBV20-1
J gene: TRBJ1-5
D gene: NA
clone size: NA
CDR3 protein: CSAREGAQPQHF
CDR3 DNA: TGCAGTGCTAGGGAAGGGGCTCAGCCCCAGCATTTT

V gene: TRBV15
J gene: TRBJ2-7
D gene: NA
clone size: NA
CDR3 protein: CATSRDYIYEQYF
CDR3 DNA: TGTGCCACCAGCAGAGATTACATCTACGAGCAGTACTTC

V gene: TRBV2
J gene: TRBJ2-5
D gene: TRBD2
clone size: NA
CDR3 protein: CASTAGAGQETQYF
CDR3 DNA: TGTGCCAGCACGGCGGGAGCGGGGCAAGAGACCCAGTACTTC

V gene: TRBV20-1
J gene: TRBJ2-7
D gene: NA
clone size: once
CDR3 protein: CSARSMGNEQYF
CDR3 DNA: TGCAGTGCTCGGTCAATGGGGAACGAGCAGTACTTC

V gene: TRBV9
J gene: TRBJ2-5
D gene: TRBD1
clone size: NA
CDR3 protein: CASSVGQGAETQYF
CDR3 DNA: TGTGCCAGCAGCGTAGGGCAGGGGGCAGAGACCCAGTACTTC

V gene: TRBV5-4
J gene: TRBJ2-1
D gene: NA
clone size: NA
CDR3 protein: CASSLTGTPSYNEQFF
CDR3 DNA: TGTGCCAGCAGCTTGACCGGGACTCCCTCCTACAATGAGCAGTTCTTC

V gene: TRBV7-2
J gene: TRBJ2-5
D gene: NA
clone size: NA
CDR3 protein: CASSLGQEETQYF
CDR3 DNA: TGTGCCAGCAGCTTGGGGCAAGAAGAGACCCAGTACTTC

V gene: TRBV21-1
J gene: TRBJ2-1
D gene: NA
clone size: NA
CDR3 protein: CASSKALKASTNEQFF
CDR3 DNA: TGTGCCAGCAGCAAAGCGTTGAAGGCCTCAACAAATGAGCAGTTCTTC

V gene: TRBV6-5
J gene: TRBJ1-1
D gene: TRBD1
clone size: NA
CDR3 protein: CASSLWTGVSGTEAFF
CDR3 DNA: TGTGCCAGCAGTTTATGGACAGGGGTATCGGGCACTGAAGCTTTCTTT

V gene: TRBV2
J gene: TRBJ2-5
D gene: NA
clone size: NA
CDR3 protein: CASKTVIQETQYF
CDR3 DNA: TGTGCCAGCAAGACAGTTATACAAGAGACCCAGTACTTC

V gene: TRBV20-1
J gene: TRBJ2-7
D gene: TRBD2
clone size: NA
CDR3 protein: CSALGLAGDRVEQYF
CDR3 DNA: TGCAGTGCCCTCGGACTAGCGGGAGATAGAGTCGAGCAGTACTTC